This TCR beta chain was captured in a study of cytomegalovirus exposure and HLA in healthy donors. Findings of the study overall: Among the CMV-associated chains, three were confirmed in vitro as specific for CMV antigens. Some TCR beta chains (164 of them) were listed as cytomegalovirus-associated.

Concerning this clone itself: What it recognizes is unknown.

TCRdb keeps only in-frame clones here, not all; method: immunoSEQ multiplex PCR. The sample records 55,000 to 65,000 clones, over 85% being singletons. These donors were members of the roughly 110-subject validation cohort, a group separate from the approximately 670-subject first cohort. Material for sequencing was PBMCs. The sequence derives from a woman under 30 in good health and CMV-seropositive.

The DNA for the CDR3 is TGTGCCAGCAGCCCCGGGACTAGCGGAAGCACAGATACGCAGTATTTT. Translated, it gives CASSPGTSGSTDTQYF. This chain uses TRBV7-3 with TRBJ2-3; 11 nucleotides match TRBD2. The CDR3 is made up of 16 amino acids. V gave up 5 bases and J gave up 0 bases; unmatched junction bases: 4. From germline, CDR1 is SGHTA and CDR2 FQGTGA.